The source of this TCR beta chain is a study of T cells in Graves' hyperthyroidism and ophthalmopathy. For this clonotype: What it recognizes is unknown. Just one base apart from a much larger clone, this may be a read error.

TCR beta CDR3 regions were amplified from RNA. Initially, a first-round RT-PCR of the TCR CDR3 employed the HTBI primer set. MiXCR, applied by TCRdb to the multiplex PCR reads, yields one record per CDR3 protein. The data hold 600,000 to 800,000 distinct CDR3 sequences, with roughly a third observed a single time. Findings and limits, study-wide: The model foresaw ophthalmopathy a median about 6.5 months prior to onset.

The study defined stable Graves' hyperthyroidism as no ophthalmopathy progression within 18 months. This CDR3 region has 13 residues. Trimming cost V 6 bases and J 2 bases, with 8 bases left between them. Germline CDR1 LNHDA, CDR2 SQIVND (reference sequence). The sample comprised blood. This TCR derives from a woman aged 40 to 50 with Graves' hyperthyroidism. The gene calls are TRBV19 and TRBJ1-5; D unresolved. The CDR3 region is CASRRVGNQPQHF. CDR3 DNA: TGTGCCAGTAGACGGGTAGGCAATCAGCCCCAGCATTTT.